This TCR beta chain comes out of a study of radiotherapy plus CTLA-4 blockade in lung cancer (dated by TCRdb to the late 2010s). In the study overall: Among enrolled patients, about 19% had an objective response and 31% reached disease control. Paper-wide results and their limitations: TCR clones derived from tumors expanded in peripheral blood after treatment with radiotherapy and ipilimumab. Early dynamic changes in blood T cell clones, together with increased serum interferon-beta after radiation, were reported as the strongest predictors of response.

Focal radiation therapy combined with CTLA-4 blockade (ipilimumab) was tested in patients with chemo-refractory metastatic non-small-cell lung cancer. As concerns this clone: No antigen is known for it. No clone much larger than this one lies a single base away; base qualities are absent.

Reading from cysteine to phenylalanine, the CDR3 counts 17 amino acids. The DNA shown is the 51-base CDR3, in frame from base 1. The germline V gene gives CDR1 as LGHNA and CDR2 as YSLEER. V is pruned by 1 base and J by 9 bases, leaving 15 bases of the junction without a gene match. Receptor libraries were prepared by the immunoSEQ multiplex PCR assay. This is the immuneACCESS table as TCRdb keeps it, with only in-frame sequences that have V and J called. A part of the clones is gone; compared with another copy, unresolved V genes explain less than half, and the rest is unexplained. For this sample there are around 82,000 clones; around 86% appear just once. Of the sample, over 15% is held by the ten largest clones.

The source of this sequence is a human donor with non-small cell lung cancer that progressed on radiotherapy plus ipilimumab. This receptor chain uses TRBV4-3 and TRBJ2-1; 7 of the junction bases match TRBD2. The material sequenced was peripheral blood, taken from a patient treated with radiotherapy plus ipilimumab. CDR3 reads: CASSQVILREIPGEQFF. The DNA is TGCGCCAGCAGCCAAGTCATATTGCGGGAGATACCTGGTGAGCAGTTCTTC.